The T cell receptor (beta chain) under discussion was sequenced for a study of CD8+ T cells in alopecia areata. About this clone itself: The antigen remains undetermined.

Study observations and caveats: Mice showed clearer TCR sharing than patients did, a gap that was possibly HLA-related.

CDR3 length equals 17 residues. CDR1 GTSNPN and CDR2 SVGIG come from the germline V gene (reference sequence). V was pared by 0 bases and J by 0 bases, with 8 bases of the junction left unmatched. Following extraction, RNA underwent reverse transcription to cDNA, which served as the sequencing template. Measured with immunoSEQ multiplex PCR; TCRdb has only the in-frame clones, and not every one. Of around 120,000 clones in the sample, around 61% were seen once. Source material: CD4+ T cells sorted from blood. The gene calls are TRBV30 and TRBJ1-1; 9 positions agree with TRBD1. This sequence originates from a human donor in good health. CDR3 sequence reads: CAWSVWTGALLNTEAFF. CDR3 sequence (DNA): TGTGCCTGGAGTGTATGGACAGGGGCCCTGTTGAACACTGAAGCTTTCTTT.